This is a list of T cell receptor beta chains from one sample in a study of cytomegalovirus exposure and HLA in healthy donors. Some clones are missing from TCRdb's copy, which holds only in-frame ones; the method was immunoSEQ multiplex PCR. The sample consists of approximately 220,000 clones, about 74% of them appearing once. The specimen was PBMCs. The receptors were gathered from a woman in her 30s in good health and CMV-seronegative. Both conserved end residues are part of each CDR3. The D gene is left open where the match is weak. Not every row has a clone size; where given, it reads once, few, many or a size class.

.	.	TRBJ1-3	TRBV30	TGTGCCTGGGGACAGCCAGGTTTGAGCTCTGGAAACACCATATATTTT	CAWGQPGLSSGNTIYF
many	.	TRBJ2-7	TRBV10-2	TGCGCCAGCAGTTCGGGACTGGACCTCTACGAGCAGTACTTC	CASSSGLDLYEQYF
.	TRBD1	TRBJ2-7	TRBV2	TGTGCCAGCAGTGAAGCGGGGAGAGGGGACAGGTACGAGCAGTACTTC	CASSEAGRGDRYEQYF
.	.	TRBJ1-5	TRBV30	TGTGCCTGGAACCCCCCGGCAGGGCTAAATCAGCCCCAGCATTTT	CAWNPPAGLNQPQHF
few	TRBD1	TRBJ1-4	TRBV6-1	TGTGCCAGCAGCGTTAACAGGGGCGGTGAAAAACTGTTTTTT	CASSVNRGGEKLFF
once	.	TRBJ2-3	TRBV7-8	TGTGCCAGCCAAGAGGTTTCGAGGGGCACAGATACGCAGTATTTT	CASQEVSRGTDTQYF
.	.	TRBJ1-1	TRBV5-1	TGCGCCAGCAGCTTGGGGGACATTTTGAACACTGAAGCTTTCTTT	CASSLGDILNTEAFF
once	.	TRBJ1-5	TRBV6-6	TGTGCCGCCAGGGATTATAGCAATCAGCCCCAGCATTTT	CAARDYSNQPQHF
.	.	TRBJ1-1	TRBV6-1	TGTGCCATAGCCCAGGGGATGAACACTGAAGCTTTCTTT	CAIAQGMNTEAFF
.	TRBD1	TRBJ1-5	TRBV5-6	TGTGCCAGCAGCTCGGGACAGGGAGGGACAATTCAGCCCCAGCATTTT	CASSSGQGGTIQPQHF
.	.	TRBJ1-2	TRBV11-2	TGTGCCAGCAGCTTTGGTTTGGCAGAAATTGACTATGGCTACACCTTC	CASSFGLAEIDYGYTF
.	.	TRBJ1-5	TRBV30	TGTGCCTGGAGTGAAGACTCGAGGCGGCCCCAGCATTTT	CAWSEDSRRPQHF
.	TRBD1	TRBJ1-1	TRBV13	TGTGCCAGCAGCTGGGACAGGGAGACTGAAGCTTTCTTT	CASSWDRETEAFF
.	.	TRBJ1-1	TRBV7-9	TGTGCCAGCAGCTTACTGAACATTGAAGCTTTCTTT	CASSLLNIEAFF
.	.	TRBJ2-7	TRBV4-1	TGCGCCAGCAGCCAAGAAGGAGCGCACTCTGCCTACGAGCAGTACTTC	CASSQEGAHSAYEQYF
.	.	TRBJ1-1	TRBV15	TGTGCCACCAGCAGAGATGGAGGGAACACTGAAGCTTTCTTT	CATSRDGGNTEAFF
.	TRBD1	TRBJ1-4	TRBV5-1	TGCGCCAGCAGCCCAAGGACAGGGGGAAGTGAAAAACTGTTTTTT	CASSPRTGGSEKLFF
.	.	TRBJ1-3	TRBV10-3	TGTGCCATACGTGCCCTGAGCTCTGGAAACACCATATATTTT	CAIRALSSGNTIYF
.	.	TRBJ1-5	TRBV7-9	TGTGCCAGCAGCTTTTACCGGGACTCCGGCGGCAATCAGCCCCAGCATTTT	CASSFYRDSGGNQPQHF
.	TRBD1	TRBJ1-2	TRBV6-5	TGTGCCAGCAGTTACTCAGGACAGGGGAAGTATGGCTACACCTTC	CASSYSGQGKYGYTF
.	.	TRBJ1-1	TRBV4-1	TGCGCCTCAGCACCAGGGATGAACACTGAAGCTTTCTTT	CASAPGMNTEAFF
few	TRBD2	TRBJ2-1	TRBV5-4	TGTGCCAGCAGCTTGGGACTAGCCAATGAGCAGTTCTTC	CASSLGLANEQFF
.	.	TRBJ2-7	TRBV10-3	TGTGCCATCAGTGCGGTGGGAGGAGCCTACGAGCAGTACTTC	CAISAVGGAYEQYF
few	TRBD1	TRBJ1-2	TRBV25-1	TGTGCCAGCAGTGAACTGGACAGGACGGGAGGCTACACCTTC	CASSELDRTGGYTF
.	.	TRBJ2-1	TRBV7-9	TGTGCCAGCAGCTTAGGAGCGGGGACATACAATGAGCAGTTCTTC	CASSLGAGTYNEQFF
.	TRBD1	TRBJ1-5	TRBV10-3	TGTGCCATCGGGGGGGACAGGGAACCATTTAGCAATCAGCCCCAGCATTTT	CAIGGDREPFSNQPQHF
few	TRBD2	TRBJ2-2	TRBV5-1	TGCGCCAGCAGCTTACTAGCGGTGAACACCGGGGAGCTGTTTTTT	CASSLLAVNTGELFF
.	.	TRBJ1-1	TRBV6-5	TGTGCCAGCAGTTACGGGCGATCCACTGAAGCTTTCTTT	CASSYGRSTEAFF
.	.	TRBJ1-1	TRBV15	TGTGCCACCAGCAGAGATTTTGGGGGGAAGAACACTGAAGCTTTCTTT	CATSRDFGGKNTEAFF
.	.	TRBJ1-5	TRBV19	TGTGCCAGTAGGGACCAGGAACGGGGAAATCAGCCCCAGCATTTT	CASRDQERGNQPQHF
.	TRBD1	TRBJ2-5	TRBV9	TGTGCCAGCAGCGTAGCTGGAGGACAGGGGGCGGAGACCCAGTACTTC	CASSVAGGQGAETQYF
.	TRBD1	TRBJ1-5	TRBV5-1	TGCGCCAGCAGCTTGGGGGACAGGACTAGCAATCAGCCCCAGCATTTT	CASSLGDRTSNQPQHF
.	TRBD1	TRBJ2-7	TRBV6-5	TGTGCCAGCAGCGGGGACAGGGTCTCCTACGAGCAGTACTTC	CASSGDRVSYEQYF
.	.	TRBJ2-1	TRBV11-3	TGTGCCAGCGCCATAGTCCAGGGCAATGAGCAGTTCTTC	CASAIVQGNEQFF
.	.	TRBJ2-7	TRBV6-1	TGTGCCAGCAGCCCGGACACCTACGAGCAGTACTTC	CASSPDTYEQYF
.	.	TRBJ2-1	TRBV5-6	TGTGCCAGCAGCCTCGGGGGGCCAGGGTACAATGAGCAGTTCTTC	CASSLGGPGYNEQFF
once	.	TRBJ2-1	TRBV6-5	TGTGCCAGCAGTTACTCGGGCATTAATGAGCAGTTCTTC	CASSYSGINEQFF
.	.	TRBJ2-1	TRBV9	TGTGCCAGCAGCGTAAGTAGGAGAGGGTACAATGAGCAGTTCTTC	CASSVSRRGYNEQFF
.	.	TRBJ2-5	TRBV29-1	TGCAGCGTTGAAGTTACTACCCAAAAAGAGACCCAGTACTTC	CSVEVTTQKETQYF
.	.	TRBJ1-1	TRBV5-4	TGTGCCAGCAGCTGGGCCCGTGGACAGCCCGAAGCTTTCTTT	CASSWARGQPEAFF
.	TRBD1	TRBJ1-6	TRBV5-1	TGCGCCAGCAGCTCGTCGGACAGGGGGCGGCCACCCCTCCACTTT	CASSSSDRGRPPLHF
.	.	TRBJ1-2	TRBV6-6	TGTGCCAGCAGCGTGGACAGCGCTAACTATGGCTACACCTTC	CASSVDSANYGYTF
.	.	TRBJ1-2	TRBV11-3	TGTGCCAGCAGCTCACAGCAGGGATATGGCTACACCTTC	CASSSQQGYGYTF
.	.	TRBJ2-3	TRBV2	TGTGCCAGCAGTGAGGAGGCTAGCGAAACAGATACGCAGTATTTT	CASSEEASETDTQYF
.	.	TRBJ1-1	TRBV18	TGTGCCAGCTCACCTCGGGGGGGAAGTAACACTGAAGCTTTCTTT	CASSPRGGSNTEAFF